Following are 30 T cell receptor beta chains from one sample sequenced in a study of shared clonotypes between healthy human individuals. Sequenced by immunoSEQ multiplex PCR; TCRdb stores in-frame clones only, minus some. Of about 2.1 million clones in the sample, 93% are singletons; the top ten hold 1.5% to 2%. Naive CD8 isolation took CD45RO-negative cells positively selected for CCR7 and excluded terminally differentiated effector memory CD45RA+ cells. Sequencing used naive CD8+ T cells from PBMCs. Source of these receptors: a man aged 18 to 29 in good health. Some clones in this sample may be carry-over from other donors' samples.

V gene TRBV2 combines with J gene TRBJ2-2; 7 bases are shared with TRBD2. In germline, CDR1 is SNHLY, CDR2 FYNNEI. The V segment lost 6 bases and the J segment 2 bases; nucleotides outside the gene matches: 12. The CDR3 loop spans 17 amino acids. The CDR3 spells CASRDQLAPVNTGELFF. The CDR3 DNA is TGTGCCAGCAGGGACCAACTAGCGCCAGTCAACACCGGGGAGCTGTTTTTT.

The chain uses TRBV11-2 and TRBJ2-1, with TRBD2 matching over 14 bases. The germline gives CDR1 SGHAT, CDR2 FQNNGV. V lost 5 bases and J lost 6; bases outside the gene matches: 3. This CDR3 contains 15 residues. Here the CDR3 reads CASSRTSGRLNEQFF. CDR3 coding DNA: TGTGCCAGCAGCCGGACTAGCGGGAGGCTCAATGAGCAGTTCTTC.

The chain carries TRBV4-2 and TRBJ2-7; TRBD2 matches 7 bases. The CDR3 sequence is 15 residues long. Germline CDR1 reads LGHNA; CDR2 reads YNFKEQ. Losses at the gene ends were 1 base for V and 5 bases for J; bases not matched to a gene: 8. In DNA, the CDR3 is TGTGCCAGCAGCCAAGTCGGGAGGTATCGGAACGAGCAGTACTTC. Protein product: CASSQVGRYRNEQYF.

The chain carries TRBV7-3 and TRBJ1-1, with a weak D call TRBD1 (5 bases). Trimming shortened V by 5 bases and J by 4 bases, and 11 bases separated the two germline ends. There are 13 residues in the CDR3. CDR1 SGHTA and CDR2 FQGTGA come from the germline V gene. The CDR3 DNA reads as TGTGCCAGCAGCCTTGGTGGGGCCACTGAAGCTTTCTTT. Translated, it gives CASSLGGATEAFF.

The J gene is TRBJ2-1, the V gene TRBV10-3; perhaps TRBD2 as D (7 bases). The CDR3 runs to 18 residues. Per the germline V gene, CDR1 is ENHRY and CDR2 is SYGVKD. The V and J ends lost 2 bases and 2 bases respectively, with 19 bases between them. The CDR3 sequence: CAISETSSRGAPYNEQFF. The CDR3 DNA reads as TGTGCCATCAGTGAGACTAGCTCCCGGGGGGCGCCCTACAATGAGCAGTTCTTC.

The sample holds one count of this clone. The V gene is TRBV7-9, the J gene TRBJ2-1; 7 nucleotides agree with TRBD1. This CDR3 has 15 amino acids. With V trimmed by 2 bases and J by 4 bases, 5 bases remained unmatched. In germline, CDR1 is SEHNR, CDR2 FQNEAQ (reference sequence). CDR3 nucleotides: TGTGCCAGCAGCTTAACAGGGGTGAAATACAATGAGCAGTTCTTC. Its protein is CASSLTGVKYNEQFF.

The rearrangement uses TRBV9 and TRBJ1-5, with D possibly TRBD1 on 6 matching bases. V shed 4 bases and J shed 4 bases, with 15 bases lying between them. CDR1 is SGDLS and CDR2 is YYNGEE in the germline V gene. The length of the CDR3 is 15 residues. Here the CDR3 reads CASSPGRGRNQPQHF. CDR3 in DNA: TGTGCCAGCAGCCCCGGGAGGGGGAGAAATCAGCCCCAGCATTTT.

The chain recombines TRBV6-5 with TRBJ2-7, with 9 bases that match TRBD1. Germline loops: CDR1 MNHEY, CDR2 SVGAGI. The CDR3 runs to 14 residues. J lost 3 bases, V lost 2 bases, and 2 bases had no gene match. The CDR3 protein is CASSYEGQGYEQYF. Here the CDR3 DNA reads TGTGCCAGCAGTTACGAGGGACAGGGCTACGAGCAGTACTTC.

V and J are TRBV27 and TRBJ1-1; possible D gene TRBD1, 6 bases. Germline CDR1 and CDR2: MNHEY and SMNVEV (reference sequence). The CDR3 has 20 residues. V was trimmed by 3 bases and J by 3 bases, leaving 29 bases between them. CDR3 sequence: CASSFTAPERWGAGDTEAFF. In DNA form, the CDR3 reads TGTGCCAGCAGTTTTACAGCCCCCGAACGGTGGGGGGCTGGTGACACTGAAGCTTTCTTT.

The V gene is TRBV11-2, the J gene TRBJ2-3; 8 nucleotides line up with TRBD1. Trimming took 4 bases from V and 1 from J; bases not matched to a gene: 13. Per the germline V gene, CDR1 is SGHAT and CDR2 is FQNNGV. The CDR3 has 18 residues. CDR3 coding DNA: TGTGCCAGCAGCTGGTACCCCAAGGACAGGGCCCGCACAGATACGCAGTATTTT. This encodes CASSWYPKDRARTDTQYF.

The chain has TRBV7-9 and TRBJ1-5; D gene uncertain. Per germline, CDR1 SEHNR and CDR2 FQNEAQ (reference sequence). The CDR3 length is 13 residues. The V end was cut by 2 bases, the J end by 2 bases, with 4 bases between. Written as DNA, the CDR3 is TGTGCCAGCAGCTTATACGGCAATCAGCCCCAGCATTTT. It encodes CASSLYGNQPQHF.

The chain couples TRBV13 to TRBJ1-1; tentative D call: TRBD1 (6 bases). In germline, CDR1 is PRHDT, CDR2 FYEKMQ (reference sequence). The CDR3 contains 16 residues. V shed 5 bases and J shed 1 base, with 17 bases lying between them. CDR3 sequence reads: CASSRPGDPENTEAFF. The CDR3 region has the DNA TGTGCCAGCAGCCGCCCAGGGGATCCCGAGAACACTGAAGCTTTCTTT.

The rearrangement uses TRBV6-6 and TRBJ1-1; 7 bases map to TRBD1. J was trimmed by 4 bases and V by 6 bases; bases with no gene match: 8. CDR3 length: 14 residues. Germline-derived CDR1 and CDR2 are MNHNY and SVGAGI (reference sequence). In DNA form, the CDR3 reads TGTGCCAGCAGCTATGACAGGGCGAGCACTGAAGCTTTCTTT. Its translation: CASSYDRASTEAFF.

J is TRBJ2-3 and V is TRBV18; 7 bases align to TRBD1. The junction had 7 bases not matched to a gene; V was cut back by 2 bases and J by 2 bases. CDR1 KGHSH and CDR2 LQKENI come from the germline V gene. The CDR3 extends over 16 amino acids. CDR3 coding DNA: TGTGCCAGCTCACCAAGGGACAGAAAAATCACAGATACGCAGTATTTT. Its protein product is CASSPRDRKITDTQYF.

The V call is TRBV13, the J call TRBJ1-5, with D perhaps TRBD1 (5 bases). The V end lost 5 bases, the J end lost 5 bases, and 13 bases lay between the germline ends. This CDR3 contains 14 residues. Looked up from germline, CDR1 is PRHDT and CDR2 is FYEKMQ (reference sequence). For the CDR3, the DNA is TGTGCCAGCAGCAGGGGACGCCTCGATCAGCCCCAGCATTTT. Translation: CASSRGRLDQPQHF.

This chain joins TRBV13 and TRBJ2-2; 9 bases are shared with TRBD2. Per germline, CDR1 PRHDT and CDR2 FYEKMQ (reference sequence). There are 16 residues in the CDR3. CDR3 sequence reads: CASGTSLITNTGELFF. As DNA, the CDR3 is TGTGCGTCCGGGACTAGCCTAATAACGAACACCGGGGAGCTGTTTTTT.

The chain links TRBV5-1 to TRBJ2-3; maybe TRBD2 (6 bases). This CDR3 comprises 14 residues. V was cut by 0 bases and J by 5 bases, with 10 bases left in between. The germline gives CDR1 SGHRS, CDR2 YFSETQ. In DNA, the CDR3 is TGCGCCAGCAGCTTGGAGAGGACTATAGATACGCAGTATTTT. Protein: CASSLERTIDTQYF. The entire variable domain, with the rest obtained from reference TRBV5-1 and TRBJ2-3, is as follows: KAGVTQTPRYLIKTRGQQVTLSCSPISGHRSVSWYQQTPGQGLQFLFEYFSETQRNKGNFPGRFSGRQFSNSRSEMNVSTLELGDSALYLCASSLERTIDTQYFGPGTRLTVL.

Remarks on this clone: Other nucleotide sequences from this sample produce the same CDR3. In DNA form, the CDR3 reads TGTGCCAGCAGCCGTGGGGGGGAGCAGTACTTC. Its translation is CASSRGGEQYF. The chain links TRBV28 to TRBJ2-7; D possibly corresponds to TRBD2 (6 bases). With 6 bases removed from V and 7 bases from J, the gap between germline ends came to 10 bases. The germline CDR1 and CDR2 sequences are MDHEN and SYDVKM. The CDR3 consists of 11 residues. The full variable domain, its missing parts supplied by reference TRBV28 and TRBJ2-7, is DVKVTQSSRYLVKRTGEKVFLECVQDMDHENMFWYRQDPGLGLRLIYFSYDVKMKEKGDIPEGYSVSREKKERFSLILESASTNQTSMYLCASSRGGEQYFGPGTRLTVT.

The V and J genes are TRBV7-7 and TRBJ2-5, with D possibly matching TRBD2 (7 bases). This CDR3 has 15 residues. The germline V gene has CDR1 SSHAT and CDR2 FNYEAQ (reference sequence). Trimming pared 1 base from V and 3 bases from J, leaving 12 bases between. The CDR3, as DNA: TGTGCCAGCAGCTTAGGTACAGGGAGGGAAGAGACCCAGTACTTC. This translates into CASSLGTGREETQYF.

The chain is built from TRBV10-2 and TRBJ2-3; 7 nucleotides match TRBD2. The junction had 6 bases not matched to a gene; V was cut back by 6 bases and J by 3 bases. There are 14 residues in the CDR3. The germline V gene has CDR1 WSHSY and CDR2 SAAADI. CDR3 coding DNA: TGCGCCAGCAGGGAGGGAGGGGTAACAGATACGCAGTATTTT. It codes for CASREGGVTDTQYF.

This clone appeared once. The V and J genes are TRBV27 and TRBJ2-5, with 7 positions matching TRBD1. The CDR3 sequence is 19 residues long. Trimming took 4 bases from V and 1 from J; bases not matched to a gene: 18. CDR1 and CDR2 from the germline V gene are MNHEY and SMNVEV (reference sequence). DNA of the CDR3: TGTGCCAGCAGTTCACTTTTTCCCCGGGACAGCGACTTCCAAGAGACCCAGTACTTC. The encoded protein is CASSSLFPRDSDFQETQYF.

V gene TRBV19 combines with J gene TRBJ2-7; no clear D gene. Trimming stripped 10 bases from V and 3 bases from J, with 16 bases between. Germline CDR1 reads LNHDA; CDR2 reads SQIVND (reference sequence). The CDR3 contains 13 residues. The CDR3, as DNA: TGTGCCACCTCTCCTTCTGACCACTACGAGCAGTACTTC. It translates to CATSPSDHYEQYF.

The chain combines TRBV9 with TRBJ1-2, with D possibly matching TRBD1 (5 bases). This CDR3 has 16 residues. Germline V lookup: CDR1 SGDLS, CDR2 YYNGEE. With 0 bases removed from V and 0 bases from J, the gap between germline ends came to 12 bases. CDR3 sequence: CASSVGSSGSNYGYTF. The CDR3 DNA reads as TGTGCCAGCAGCGTAGGTTCGTCAGGGTCTAACTATGGCTACACCTTC.

Remarks on this clone: The identical CDR3 is also encoded by other nucleotide sequences in the sample. The rearrangement links TRBV7-9 to TRBJ2-5, with D possibly matching TRBD1 (6 bases). V shed 5 bases and J shed 5 bases, with 9 bases lying between them. Germline-derived CDR1 and CDR2 are SEHNR and FQNEAQ (reference sequence). This CDR3 is built from 12 residues. CDR3 amino acids: CASSGTGETQYF. Written as DNA, the CDR3 is TGTGCCAGCAGCGGCACAGGGGAGACCCAGTACTTC.

The chain has TRBV5-1 and TRBJ2-2, with D possibly being TRBD2 (5 bases). The germline CDR1 and CDR2 sequences are SGHRS and YFSETQ. The CDR3 contains 15 residues. Trimming cost V 3 bases and J 7 bases, with 16 bases left between them. CDR3 loop: CASSSSRGGGGELFF. CDR3 in DNA: TGCGCCAGCAGCTCCAGTCGTGGAGGAGGCGGGGAGCTGTTTTTT.

Note on this clone: Germline and junction disagree at one end, which may indicate a read error. Additional DNA sequences in this sample encode the identical CDR3. V and J are TRBV28 and TRBJ2-2; D gene ambiguous. Germline lookup yields CDR1 MDHEN and CDR2 SYDVKM. CDR3 length: 11 amino acids. The chain's CDR3 is CASSFPVGLFF. The DNA of the CDR3 is TGTGCCAGCAGTTTCCCCGTTGGGCTGTTCTTT.

The chain employs TRBV28 and TRBJ2-6; 7 bases are a match to TRBD1. V shed 6 bases, J shed 2 bases, and the junction held 7 bases outside the gene matches. This CDR3 comprises 16 residues. Germline values: CDR1 MDHEN, CDR2 SYDVKM. CDR3 sequence reads: CASRDTGAAGANVLTF. The CDR3 DNA is TGTGCCAGCAGGGATACAGGGGCGGCTGGGGCCAACGTCCTGACTTTC.

The chain carries TRBV27 and TRBJ2-7, with TRBD2 matching 7 bases. This CDR3 is built from 14 residues. Trimming cost V 10 bases and J 4 bases; bases outside gene matches: 13. Germline lookup yields CDR1 MNHEY and CDR2 SMNVEV (reference sequence). The CDR3 DNA reads TGTGCCACCTGGGGGGGGACGGTGGGTTACGAGCAGTACTTC. Its protein is CATWGGTVGYEQYF.

This chain joins TRBV29-1 and TRBJ2-3, with D possibly TRBD1 on 6 matching bases. The CDR3 contains 12 residues. The V gene's germline CDR1 is SQVTM and CDR2 ANQGSEA. Deletions cut 5 bases from V and 5 bases from J, with 11 bases between. The CDR3 protein is CSVLSQGDTQYF. The CDR3, as DNA: TGCAGCGTTTTGTCACAGGGAGATACGCAGTATTTT.

A few counts support this clone. The chain has TRBV29-1 and TRBJ1-1; 8 bases are a match to TRBD1. Germline trimming cut 6 bases from V and 10 bases from J; bases unmatched to any gene: 7. The CDR3 contains 11 residues. Looked up from germline, CDR1 is SQVTM and CDR2 is ANQGSEA. The CDR3 loop reads CSVPGQGRAFF. DNA for the CDR3: TGCAGCGTACCCGGACAGGGAAGAGCTTTCTTT.